This entry concerns a single T cell receptor beta chain. The CDR3 contains 15 residues. The V and J ends lost 2 bases and 2 bases respectively, with 13 bases between them. Germline CDR1 reads SGHRS; CDR2 reads YFSETQ. The data derive from a study of blood T cell repertoires in COVID-19. Produced via immunoSEQ multiplex PCR; TCRdb's table is partial and in-frame only. The sample holds around 110,000 clones; about nine tenths are singletons and the top ten take about 1.9%. The J gene is TRBJ1-2, the V gene TRBV5-1; maybe TRBD1 (5 bases). This receptor was obtained from a human donor with active COVID-19. The donor label of this sample is uncertain. Sequenced material: peripheral blood. DNA of the CDR3: TGCGCCAGCAGCTTTCAGGACATTCCAAACTATGGCTACACCTTC. Translation gives CASSFQDIPNYGYTF. Using reference TRBV5-1 and TRBJ1-2 for the parts outside the CDR3, the full variable domain is KAGVTQTPRYLIKTRGQQVTLSCSPISGHRSVSWYQQTPGQGLQFLFEYFSETQRNKGNFPGRFSGRQFSNSRSEMNVSTLELGDSALYLCASSFQDIPNYGYTFGSGTRLTVV.